These T cell receptor beta chains were read from a single sample in a study of radiation and T cells in renal cell carcinoma. Some clones are missing from TCRdb's copy, which holds only in-frame ones; the method was immunoSEQ multiplex PCR. The table lists some 120,000 clones, about 81% of them singletons. The source was blood, collected from a patient whose treatment included radiotherapy and nephrectomy. Every receptor here comes from a middle-aged man with renal cell carcinoma. The CDR3 runs from the conserved cysteine through the conserved F or W. A D gene is named only where the DNA matches it firmly. Expanded clones get a size class; other rows say once, few or many, or leave the size out.

size	J	D	V	CDR3	DNA
once	TRBJ2-1	TRBD2	TRBV6-1	CASSEESGTWGAGGRNEQFF	TGTGCCAGCAGTGAAGAATCTGGCACCTGGGGAGCGGGGGGGCGAAATGAGCAGTTCTTC
.	TRBJ2-1	TRBD1	TRBV6-5	CASSSQTGGNEQFF	TGTGCCAGCAGTTCGCAGACAGGGGGGAATGAGCAGTTCTTC
.	TRBJ2-7	TRBD1	TRBV28	CASSSGTGAYEQYF	TGTGCCAGCAGTTCCGGGACAGGGGCGTATGAGCAGTACTTC
.	TRBJ2-4	TRBD2	TRBV2	CASSEAPLAGGGIQYF	TGTGCCAGCAGTGAAGCCCCACTAGCGGGGGGTGGCATTCAGTACTTC
.	TRBJ1-5	TRBD1	TRBV4-3	CASSQDGQGNQPQHF	TGCGCCAGCAGCCAAGATGGACAGGGCAATCAGCCCCAGCATTTT
.	TRBJ1-1	.	TRBV30	CAWRGRMNTEAFF	TGTGCCTGGAGAGGGAGGATGAACACTGAAGCTTTCTTT
.	TRBJ1-4	.	TRBV6-5	CASSYTQTEKLFF	TGTGCCAGCAGTTACACACAGACTGAAAAACTGTTTTTT
.	TRBJ2-5	TRBD1	TRBV5-4	CASSPTGVGETQYF	TGTGCCAGCAGCCCGACAGGGGTGGGAGAGACCCAGTACTTC
.	TRBJ1-2	TRBD1	TRBV18	CASSPDPTGDYGYTF	TGTGCCAGCTCCCCCGACCCGACAGGGGACTATGGCTACACCTTC
.	TRBJ2-1	.	TRBV11-2	CASRPRTAGNNEQFF	TGTGCCAGCAGACCCAGGACAGCGGGGAACAATGAGCAGTTCTTC
.	TRBJ2-5	.	TRBV29-1	CSVGLGGAQETQYF	TGCAGCGTTGGGCTAGGGGGGGCCCAAGAGACCCAGTACTTC
.	TRBJ1-5	.	TRBV6-5	CASSYSYDQPQHF	TGTGCCAGCAGTTACTCCTATGATCAGCCCCAGCATTTT
.	TRBJ2-3	.	TRBV7-2	CASSSNSDTQYF	TGTGCCAGCAGCTCAAACTCAGATACGCAGTATTTT
once	TRBJ2-7	.	TRBV2	CASSETGAGGTYEQYF	TGTGCCAGCAGTGAAACGGGGGCAGGGGGGACCTACGAGCAGTACTTC
once	TRBJ2-2	.	TRBV29-1	CSASGDGELFF	TGCAGCGCCTCGGGGGACGGGGAGCTGTTTTTT
.	TRBJ1-2	TRBD1	TRBV27	CASSLEYRGRPTF	TGTGCCAGCAGTCTGGAGTACAGGGGCCGCCCCACCTTC
.	TRBJ1-1	.	TRBV20-1	CRAPTSTEAFF	TGCAGGGCCCCAACCTCCACTGAAGCTTTCTTT
.	TRBJ2-1	.	TRBV9	CASRDTAGGFDEQFF	TGTGCCAGCAGGGACACAGCCGGCGGGTTCGATGAGCAGTTCTTC
.	TRBJ2-3	TRBD1	TRBV4-2	CASSLGGSSTDTQYF	TGTGCCAGCAGCCTAGGGGGCTCGAGCACAGATACGCAGTATTTT
once	TRBJ2-7	.	TRBV6-6	CASRELTGSYEQYF	TGTGCCAGCAGAGAGTTGACAGGATCCTACGAGCAGTACTTC
.	TRBJ1-6	TRBD1	TRBV6-5	CASSYTPGTGVPPLHF	TGTGCCAGCAGTTACACCCCCGGGACAGGGGTTCCACCCCTCCACTTT
.	TRBJ2-7	.	TRBV7-9	CASSYGGRSSYEQYF	TGTGCCAGCAGCTATGGAGGGAGGAGCTCCTACGAGCAGTACTTC
.	TRBJ2-7	.	TRBV28	CASSRRVTGTRIYEQYF	TGTGCCAGCAGTCGCCGGGTCACGGGGACGAGAATTTACGAGCAGTACTTC
.	TRBJ2-4	.	TRBV6-1	CASSEWGLAAKNIQYF	TGTGCCAGCAGTGAATGGGGACTTGCGGCCAAAAACATTCAGTACTTC
.	TRBJ1-1	TRBD1	TRBV7-2	CASSLPDRTAEAFF	TGTGCCAGCAGCTTACCGGACAGGACGGCTGAAGCTTTCTTT